A selection of T cell receptor beta chains follows, all from one sample in a study of T cells after yellow fever vaccination. In TCRdb, the 5' RACE reads were re-called with MiXCR into one record per CDR3 protein. The sample has 300,000 to 350,000 distinct CDR3 sequences, roughly 10% seen once. The sequencing used CD4+ T cells sorted from PBMCs, collected 45 days after the yellow fever booster vaccination. These receptors came from a man aged 18 to 29 who received the YFV17D yellow fever vaccine. CDR3s include the opening cysteine and the closing phenylalanine or tryptophan. Each record gives: V gene, J gene, CDR3 protein.

V: TRBV5-1
J: TRBJ2-3
CDR3: CASSSHTSGVTDTQYF

V: TRBV3-1
J: TRBJ2-5
CDR3: CASRQVQETQYF

V: TRBV5-1
J: TRBJ2-5
CDR3: CASSLVGEEETQYF

V: TRBV20-1
J: TRBJ2-2
CDR3: CSPLGDTGELFF

V: TRBV7-2
J: TRBJ2-3
CDR3: CASSLGVSTDTQYF

V: TRBV11-2
J: TRBJ2-6
CDR3: CASSHVTGEFSGANVLTF

V: TRBV29-1
J: TRBJ2-1
CDR3: CSVADPTRGEGNEQFF

V: TRBV6-2/TRBV6-3
J: TRBJ1-2
CDR3: CASRTWSIYGYTF

V: TRBV5-1
J: TRBJ2-5
CDR3: CASGGTQSWETQYF

V: TRBV5-1
J: TRBJ1-1
CDR3: CASSFSTGATEAFF

V: TRBV5-5
J: TRBJ1-4
CDR3: CASSDYRAEGEKLFF

V: TRBV20-1
J: TRBJ2-1
CDR3: CSALGFSYNEQFF

V: TRBV5-8
J: TRBJ2-1
CDR3: CASSLYSQKQFF

V: TRBV4-2
J: TRBJ1-4
CDR3: CASSPGTGWEEKLFF

V: TRBV12-3/TRBV12-4
J: TRBJ2-2
CDR3: CASSFHLGQGGLAGAFTRPGELFF

V: TRBV5-1
J: TRBJ2-3
CDR3: CASSLNSGANTDTQYF

V: TRBV11-2
J: TRBJ1-6
CDR3: CASSTVGGTINSPLHF

V: TRBV5-1
J: TRBJ2-3
CDR3: CASSLRRAGGSTDTQYF

V: TRBV4-3
J: TRBJ1-2
CDR3: CASSQEYRANYGYTF

V: TRBV20-1
J: TRBJ1-2
CDR3: CSASRRESGYTF

V: TRBV6-5
J: TRBJ1-4
CDR3: CASSINRDREKLFF

V: TRBV12-3/TRBV12-4
J: TRBJ1-4
CDR3: CASLRGANEKLFF

V: TRBV10-3
J: TRBJ2-1
CDR3: CATGLAGGLEFF

V: TRBV29-1
J: TRBJ2-4
CDR3: CSVASGGLFGGIQYF

V: TRBV12-3/TRBV12-4
J: TRBJ2-3
CDR3: CASSRRASTDTQYF

V: TRBV7-2
J: TRBJ2-5
CDR3: CASSISGTQYF

V: TRBV20-1
J: TRBJ1-5
CDR3: CSARDPNLRNQPQHF

V: TRBV5-1
J: TRBJ2-3
CDR3: CASSAGQGAPDTQYF

V: TRBV24-1
J: TRBJ2-3
CDR3: CATSDSGTASTDTQYF

V: TRBV5-8
J: TRBJ1-2
CDR3: CASSLAGTETYGYTF

V: TRBV4-1
J: TRBJ2-5
CDR3: CASSQGTSWETQYF

V: TRBV20-1
J: TRBJ1-1
CDR3: CSAQAGGLRTEAFF

V: TRBV9
J: TRBJ1-6
CDR3: CASSVGGTGVDSPLHF

V: TRBV4-1
J: TRBJ1-1
CDR3: CASSPLRPGTEAFF

V: TRBV5-6
J: TRBJ1-1
CDR3: CASSLFSPAGEAFF

V: TRBV7-6
J: TRBJ2-5
CDR3: CASSLAYMDRRQETQYF